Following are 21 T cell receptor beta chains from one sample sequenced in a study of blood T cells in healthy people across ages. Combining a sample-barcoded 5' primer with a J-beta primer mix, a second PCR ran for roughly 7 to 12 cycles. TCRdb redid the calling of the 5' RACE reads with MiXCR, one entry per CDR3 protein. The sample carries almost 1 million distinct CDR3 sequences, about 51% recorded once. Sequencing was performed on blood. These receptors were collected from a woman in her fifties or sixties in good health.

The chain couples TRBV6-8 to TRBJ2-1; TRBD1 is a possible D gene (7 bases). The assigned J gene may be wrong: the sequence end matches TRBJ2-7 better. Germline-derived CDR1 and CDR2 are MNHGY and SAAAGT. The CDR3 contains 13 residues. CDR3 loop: CASSWPGGNEQYF. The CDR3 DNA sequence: TGTGCCAGCAGTTGGCCAGGGGGGAACGAGCAGTACTTC.

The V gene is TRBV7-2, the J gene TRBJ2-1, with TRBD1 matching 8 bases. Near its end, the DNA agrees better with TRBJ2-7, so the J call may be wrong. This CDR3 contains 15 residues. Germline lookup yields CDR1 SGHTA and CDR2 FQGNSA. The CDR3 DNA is TGTGCCAGCAGCGATGACAGGGGCTCCTACAATGAGCAGTACTTC. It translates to CASSDDRGSYNEQYF.

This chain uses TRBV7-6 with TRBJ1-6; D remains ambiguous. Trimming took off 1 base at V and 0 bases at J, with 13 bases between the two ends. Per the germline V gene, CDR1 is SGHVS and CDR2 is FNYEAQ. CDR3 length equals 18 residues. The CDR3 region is CASSLEGRLSSYNSPLHF. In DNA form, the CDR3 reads TGTGCCAGCAGCTTAGAGGGCAGACTGAGCTCCTATAATTCACCCCTCCACTTT.

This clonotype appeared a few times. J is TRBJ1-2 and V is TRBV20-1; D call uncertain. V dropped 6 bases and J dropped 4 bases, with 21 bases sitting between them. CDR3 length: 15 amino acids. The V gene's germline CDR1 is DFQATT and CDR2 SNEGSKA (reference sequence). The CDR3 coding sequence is TGCAGTGCCCCCCCCCGGGGAGCAACTAGCTATGGCTACACCTTC. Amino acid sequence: CSAPPRGATSYGYTF.

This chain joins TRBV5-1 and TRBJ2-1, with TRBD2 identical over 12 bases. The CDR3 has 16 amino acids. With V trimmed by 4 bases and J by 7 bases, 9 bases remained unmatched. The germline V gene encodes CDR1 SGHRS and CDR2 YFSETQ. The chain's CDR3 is CASSLFLAGGSNEQFF. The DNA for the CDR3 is TGCGCCAGCAGCCTGTTCCTAGCGGGAGGGAGTAATGAGCAGTTCTTC. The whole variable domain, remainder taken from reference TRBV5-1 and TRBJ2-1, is KAGVTQTPRYLIKTRGQQVTLSCSPISGHRSVSWYQQTPGQGLQFLFEYFSETQRNKGNFPGRFSGRQFSNSRSEMNVSTLELGDSALYLCASSLFLAGGSNEQFFGPGTRLTVL.

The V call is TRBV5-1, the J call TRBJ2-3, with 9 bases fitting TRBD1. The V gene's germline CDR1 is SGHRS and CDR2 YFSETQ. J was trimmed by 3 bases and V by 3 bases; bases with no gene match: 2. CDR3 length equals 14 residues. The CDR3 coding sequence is TGCGCCAGCAGCTGGGACAGGGAAACAGATACGCAGTATTTT. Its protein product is CASSWDRETDTQYF.

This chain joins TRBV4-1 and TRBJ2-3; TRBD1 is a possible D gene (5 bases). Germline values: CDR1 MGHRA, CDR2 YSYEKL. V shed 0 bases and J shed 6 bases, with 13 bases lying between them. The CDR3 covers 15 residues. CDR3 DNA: TGCGCCAGCAGCCAAGATGGACATCAAGGTGATACGCAGTATTTT. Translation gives CASSQDGHQGDTQYF.

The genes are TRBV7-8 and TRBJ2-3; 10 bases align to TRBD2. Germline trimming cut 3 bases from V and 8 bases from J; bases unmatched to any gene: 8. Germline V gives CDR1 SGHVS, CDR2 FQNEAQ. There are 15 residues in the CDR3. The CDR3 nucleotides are TGTGCCAGCAGCTTCGGACTAGCGGTAGGGGCTACGCAGTATTTT. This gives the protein CASSFGLAVGATQYF. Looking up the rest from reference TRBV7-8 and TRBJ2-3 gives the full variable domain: GAGVSQSPRYKVAKRGQDVALRCDPISGHVSLFWYQQALGQGPEFLTYFQNEAQLDKSGLPSDRFFAERPEGSVSTLKIQRTQQEDSAVYLCASSFGLAVGATQYFGPGTRLTVL.

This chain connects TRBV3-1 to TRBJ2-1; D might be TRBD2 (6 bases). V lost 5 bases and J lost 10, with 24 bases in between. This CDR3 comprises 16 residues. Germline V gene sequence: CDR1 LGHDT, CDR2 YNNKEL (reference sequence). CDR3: CASSNTPGLTLGEQFF. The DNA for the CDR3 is TGTGCCAGCAGCAACACACCGGGACTCACCCTGGGGGAGCAGTTCTTC.

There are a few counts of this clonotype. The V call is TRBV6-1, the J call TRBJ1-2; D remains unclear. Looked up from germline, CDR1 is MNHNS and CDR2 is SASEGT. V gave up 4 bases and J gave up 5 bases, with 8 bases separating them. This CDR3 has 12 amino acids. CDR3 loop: CASSVQLYGYTF. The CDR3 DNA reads TGTGCCAGCAGTGTTCAGTTGTATGGCTACACCTTC.

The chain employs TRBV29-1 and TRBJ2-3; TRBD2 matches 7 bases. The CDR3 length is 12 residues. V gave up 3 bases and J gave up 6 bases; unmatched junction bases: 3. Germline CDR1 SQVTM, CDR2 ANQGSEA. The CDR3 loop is CSVDPGGDTQYF. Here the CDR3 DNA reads TGCAGCGTTGACCCCGGGGGGGATACGCAGTATTTT.

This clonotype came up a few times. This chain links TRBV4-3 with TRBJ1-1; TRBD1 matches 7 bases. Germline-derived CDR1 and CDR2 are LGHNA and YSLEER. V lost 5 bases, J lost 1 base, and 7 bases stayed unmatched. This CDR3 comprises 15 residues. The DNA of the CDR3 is TGCGCCAGCAGCTCCTACGACAGGGCGAACACTGAAGCTTTCTTT. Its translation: CASSSYDRANTEAFF.

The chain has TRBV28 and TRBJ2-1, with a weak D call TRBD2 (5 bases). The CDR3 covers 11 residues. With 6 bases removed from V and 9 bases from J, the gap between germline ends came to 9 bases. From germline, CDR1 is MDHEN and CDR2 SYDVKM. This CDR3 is CASSLEVEQFF. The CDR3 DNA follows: TGTGCCAGCAGCTTGGAGGTTGAGCAGTTCTTC.

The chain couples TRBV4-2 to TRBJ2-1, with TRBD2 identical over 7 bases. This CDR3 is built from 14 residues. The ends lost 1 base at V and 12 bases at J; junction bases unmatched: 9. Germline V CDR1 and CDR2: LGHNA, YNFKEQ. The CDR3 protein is CASSQVRAGVRQFF. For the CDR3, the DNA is TGTGCCAGCAGCCAAGTACGTGCGGGGGTAAGGCAGTTCTTC.

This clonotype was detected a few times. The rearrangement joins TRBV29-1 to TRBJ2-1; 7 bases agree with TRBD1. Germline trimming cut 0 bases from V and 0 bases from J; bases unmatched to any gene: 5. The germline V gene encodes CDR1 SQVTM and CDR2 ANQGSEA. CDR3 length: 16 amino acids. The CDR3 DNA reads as TGCAGCGTTGAAGAGGCGACAGGGAACTCCTACAATGAGCAGTTCTTC. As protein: CSVEEATGNSYNEQFF.

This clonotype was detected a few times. The CDR3 region has the DNA TGTGCCAGCAGCCAAGTATACCCCGTCAGAGAGCAGTTCTTC. It translates to CASSQVYPVREQFF. The chain uses TRBV14 and TRBJ2-1, with unresolved D. With 1 base removed from V and 10 bases from J, the gap between germline ends came to 14 bases. The CDR3 has 14 residues. CDR1 and CDR2 from the germline V gene are SGHDN and FVKESK.

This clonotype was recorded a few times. This CDR3 is CATSDLRPGQGIDEQFF. As DNA, the CDR3 is TGTGCCACCAGTGATTTGCGTCCGGGACAGGGGATCGATGAGCAGTTCTTC. The chain uses TRBV24-1 and TRBJ2-1; the match to TRBD1 covers 10 bases. The ends lost 0 bases at V and 8 bases at J; junction bases unmatched: 9. The CDR3 loop spans 17 amino acids. Germline CDR1 reads KGHDR; CDR2 reads SFDVKD.

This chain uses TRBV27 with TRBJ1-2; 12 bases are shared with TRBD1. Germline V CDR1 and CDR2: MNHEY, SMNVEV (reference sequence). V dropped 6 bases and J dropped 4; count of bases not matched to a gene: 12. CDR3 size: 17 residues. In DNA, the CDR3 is TGTGCCAGCAGCGTCAGGGACAGGGGGCGCAGAAGCTATGGCTACACCTTC. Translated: CASSVRDRGRRSYGYTF.

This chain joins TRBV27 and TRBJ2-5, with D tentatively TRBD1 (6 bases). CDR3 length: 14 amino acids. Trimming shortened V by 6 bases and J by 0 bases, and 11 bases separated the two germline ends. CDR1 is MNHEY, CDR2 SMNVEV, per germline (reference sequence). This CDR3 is CASSHRGYQETQYF. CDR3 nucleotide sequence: TGTGCCAGCAGCCATAGGGGGTACCAAGAGACCCAGTACTTC.

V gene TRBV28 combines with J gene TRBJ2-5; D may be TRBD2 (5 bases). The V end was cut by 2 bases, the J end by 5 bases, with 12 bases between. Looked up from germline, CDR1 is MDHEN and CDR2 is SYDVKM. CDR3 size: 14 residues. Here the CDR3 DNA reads TGTGCCAGCAGTTTAAGGACTCTGGGGGAGACCCAGTACTTC. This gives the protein CASSLRTLGETQYF.

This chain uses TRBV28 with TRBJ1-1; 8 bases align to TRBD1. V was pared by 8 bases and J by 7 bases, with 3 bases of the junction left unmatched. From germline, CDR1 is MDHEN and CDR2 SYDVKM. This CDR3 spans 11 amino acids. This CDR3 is CASVGTGEAFF. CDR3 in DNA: TGTGCCAGCGTAGGGACAGGTGAAGCTTTCTTT.